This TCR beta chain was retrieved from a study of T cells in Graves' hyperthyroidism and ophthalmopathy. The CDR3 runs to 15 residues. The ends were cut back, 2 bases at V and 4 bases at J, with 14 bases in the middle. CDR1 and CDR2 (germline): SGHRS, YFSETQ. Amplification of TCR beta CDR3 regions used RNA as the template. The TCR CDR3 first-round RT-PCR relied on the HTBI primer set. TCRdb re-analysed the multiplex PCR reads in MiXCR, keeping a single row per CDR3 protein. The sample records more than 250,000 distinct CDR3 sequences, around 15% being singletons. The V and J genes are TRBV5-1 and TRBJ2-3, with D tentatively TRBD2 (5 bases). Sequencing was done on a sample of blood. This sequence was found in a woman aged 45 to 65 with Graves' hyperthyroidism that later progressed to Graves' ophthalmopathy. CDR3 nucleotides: TGCGCCAGCAGCTTTTCGGTGGGAGTGGCAGATACGCAGTATTTT. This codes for CASSFSVGVADTQYF.